This entry describes one TCR beta chain. The entry originates in a study of control samples from healthy donors and cancer patients. The table came from immunoSEQ multiplex PCR; TCRdb's copy has only in-frame clones and leaves some out. The sample consists of under 300,000 clones, roughly 82% of them appearing once. Source material: PBMCs. This receptor was obtained from a woman aged 60-75 years with lung cancer.

The CDR3, as DNA: TGTGCCAGCAGTTCACAGGGTGGGGGCTACACCTTC. Translating it yields CASSSQGGGYTF. This chain links TRBV28 with TRBJ1-2; TRBD1 might be the D (6 bases). Germline assignment: CDR1 MDHEN and CDR2 SYDVKM. Trimming cost V 4 bases and J 8 bases, with 11 bases left between them. This CDR3 is 12 amino acids long.